These T cell receptor beta chains were read from a single sample in a study of early T cells in non-severe SARS-CoV-2 infection. TCRdb itself ran the 5' RACE reads through MiXCR, one entry per CDR3 protein. The sample includes tens of thousands of distinct CDR3 sequences, approximately 13% seen only once; the top ten take 3.5% to 5.5%. Sequencing was performed on whole blood. The receptors were sampled from an adult who was a healthcare worker with PCR-confirmed SARS-CoV-2 infection or an uninfected control (not recorded which). The CDR3 runs from the conserved cysteine through the conserved F or W. The D gene is left open where the match is weak. Clone size is not always given. Where it is, it says once, few, many or a class for expanded clones.

v_gene,abundance,j_gene,d_gene,CDR3aa,CDR3nt
TRBV20-1,few,TRBJ2-7,NA,CSARMGAAVEQYF,TGCAGTGCCCGGATGGGGGCGGCGGTCGAGCAGTACTTC
TRBV20-1,NA,TRBJ1-4,NA,CSVHRGSNEKLFF,TGCAGTGTCCATAGGGGAAGCAATGAAAAACTGTTTTTT
TRBV12-3/TRBV12-4,many,TRBJ2-5,TRBD1,CASSQINRGGETQYF,TGTGCCAGCAGTCAAATCAACAGGGGTGGCGAGACCCAGTACTTC
TRBV20-1,many,TRBJ2-2,NA,CSANNGGTGELFF,TGCAGTGCTAACAACGGTGGGACCGGGGAGCTGTTTTTT
TRBV4-1,many,TRBJ1-5,NA,CASSQESNGNQPQHF,TGCGCCAGCAGCCAAGAATCCAACGGCAATCAGCCCCAGCATTTT
TRBV11-2,many,TRBJ2-3,NA,CASSLDDGIISSTDTQYF,TGTGCCAGCAGCTTAGATGACGGGATTATTTCTAGCACAGATACGCAGTATTTT
TRBV7-2,NA,TRBJ2-7,TRBD1,CASSFSGTVTYEQYF,TGTGCCAGCAGCTTCTCAGGGACAGTTACCTACGAGCAGTACTTC
TRBV6-5,NA,TRBJ1-1,NA,CASSYSRVLSYTEDFF,TGTGCCAGCAGTTACTCTCGCGTCCTATCGTACACTGAAGATTTCTTT
TRBV7-2,many,TRBJ1-6,NA,CASSQYRVNNSPLHF,TGTGCCAGCAGCCAGTACAGGGTTAATAATTCACCCCTCCACTTT
TRBV7-9,NA,TRBJ2-7,NA,CASSLRAGGGEQYF,TGTGCCAGCAGCTTAAGGGCAGGTGGGGGAGAGCAGTACTTC
TRBV20-1,NA,TRBJ2-4,TRBD2,CSARDLASGGSIQYF,TGCAGTGCTAGAGATCTAGCTAGCGGGGGAAGCATTCAGTACTTC
TRBV11-3,many,TRBJ2-1,TRBD2,CASSYGLAGNEQFF,TGTGCCAGCAGCTATGGACTAGCGGGCAATGAGCAGTTCTTC
TRBV7-9,many,TRBJ2-1,TRBD2,CASSLAGGGYEQFF,TGTGCCAGCAGCTTGGCGGGAGGAGGGTATGAGCAGTTCTTC
TRBV3-1,few,TRBJ2-3,NA,CASSRGPVQYF,TGTGCCAGCAGCCGGGGGCCCGTGCAGTATTTT
TRBV7-8,NA,TRBJ1-5,NA,CASSITTTGPNQPQHF,TGTGCCAGCAGCATTACTACGACAGGCCCCAATCAGCCCCAGCATTTT
TRBV10-3,few,TRBJ1-4,NA,CAISEGAGEKLFF,TGTGCCATCAGTGAGGGTGCGGGGGAAAAACTGTTTTTT
TRBV5-1,few,TRBJ2-7,TRBD1,CASAPTGDSYEQYF,TGCGCCAGCGCGCCGACAGGGGACTCCTACGAGCAGTACTTC
TRBV2,NA,TRBJ1-1,TRBD1,CASKERTGGSNTEAFF,TGTGCCAGCAAGGAAAGGACAGGGGGCTCGAACACTGAAGCTTTCTTT